The 10 T cell receptor beta chains in this list originate from one sample, sequenced in a study of cytomegalovirus exposure and HLA in healthy donors. In the PCR, 60 Vbeta and 13 Jbeta primers were used. Profiled with immunoSEQ multiplex PCR; TCRdb holds only in-frame clones, not every one. The repertoire has about 210,000 clones, over 75% of them found once; the top ten carry 1.5% to 2%. The sample was PBMCs. These receptors came from a male donor in good health and CMV-seronegative.

The rearrangement joins TRBV28 to TRBJ2-7; 8 nucleotides line up with TRBD1. This CDR3 is built from 14 residues. The V gene end was trimmed by 7 bases and the J gene end by 3 bases; junction bases not matched to a gene: 8. Germline-derived CDR1 and CDR2 are MDHEN and SYDVKM. For the CDR3, the DNA is TGTGCCAGCACTCTCAAGGACAGGGACTACGAGCAGTACTTC. This sequence encodes CASTLKDRDYEQYF.

The chain has TRBV5-1 and TRBJ2-7; 9 bases fit TRBD1. The germline V gene encodes CDR1 SGHRS and CDR2 YFSETQ. This CDR3 is built from 15 residues. J lost 2 bases, V lost 4 bases, and 7 bases had no gene match. CDR3 in amino acids: CASSPRQGGTYEQYF. Here the CDR3 DNA reads TGCGCCAGCAGCCCCCGACAGGGGGGGACCTACGAGCAGTACTTC.

This clone was recorded a few times. The rearrangement links TRBV4-1 to TRBJ2-7; D is undetermined. The length of the CDR3 is 15 residues. V lost 4 bases and J lost 2, with 15 bases in between. Germline V gives CDR1 MGHRA, CDR2 YSYEKL. CDR3 protein: CASSPPQRPTYEQYF. The CDR3 DNA follows: TGCGCCAGCAGCCCCCCACAGAGACCCACCTACGAGCAGTACTTC.

This clone was found a few times. The rearrangement uses TRBV18 and TRBJ2-7; D not certain. CDR1 KGHSH and CDR2 LQKENI come from the germline V gene. This CDR3 is 14 amino acids long. Trimming pared 0 bases from V and 1 base from J, leaving 7 bases between. CDR3 residues: CASSPPTLSYEQYF. In DNA, the CDR3 is TGTGCCAGCTCACCACCGACATTGTCCTACGAGCAGTACTTC.

The chain uses TRBV11-1 and TRBJ1-1; 7 nucleotides match TRBD1. Germline CDR1 and CDR2: SGHAT and FQDESV (reference sequence). There are 14 residues in the CDR3. Losses at the gene ends were 5 bases for V and 0 bases for J; bases not matched to a gene: 3. The CDR3 loop is CASSRGQLNTEAFF. CDR3 nucleotides: TGTGCCAGCAGCCGGGGACAGTTGAACACTGAAGCTTTCTTT. Filled out from reference TRBV11-1 and TRBJ1-1, the complete variable domain reads EAEVAQSPRYKITEKSQAVAFWCDPISGHATLYWYRQILGQGPELLVQFQDESVVDDSQLPKDRFSAERLKGVDSTLKIQPAELGDSAMYLCASSRGQLNTEAFFGQGTRLTVV.

The V call is TRBV7-3, the J call TRBJ2-2; tentatively, D is TRBD1 (6 bases). This CDR3 is built from 13 residues. V shed 2 bases and J shed 5 bases, with 6 bases lying between them. The germline CDR1 and CDR2 sequences are SGHTA and FQGTGA. DNA of the CDR3: TGTGCCAGCAGCTTAGACAGGACCGGGGAGCTGTTTTTT. Encoded protein: CASSLDRTGELFF.

As to this clone: At one end, the junction sequence differs from germline, possibly due to a read error. This chain uses TRBV9 with TRBJ1-2, with D possibly TRBD1 on 6 matching bases. CDR1 is SGDLS, CDR2 YYNGEE, per germline. There are 13 residues in the CDR3. The CDR3 is CASSVEVSGHGIF. In nucleotides, the CDR3 is TGTGCCAGCAGCGTAGAAGTCTCGGGACACGGTATCTTC. Variable domain in full (rest from reference TRBV9 and TRBJ1-2): DSGVTQTPKHLITATGQRVTLRCSPRSGDLSVYWYQQSLDQGLQFLIQYYNGEERAKGNILERFSAQQFPDLHSELNLSSLELGDSALYFCASSVEVSGHGIFGSGTRLTVV.

A single count supports this clone. The chain joins TRBV7-2 to TRBJ1-4, with TRBD1 as a possible D gene (5 bases). Trimming took 4 bases from V and 0 from J, leaving 12 bases between them. The CDR3 extends over 16 amino acids. Germline assignment: CDR1 SGHTA and CDR2 FQGNSA. CDR3 loop: CASSSRGVATNEKLFF. CDR3 coding DNA: TGTGCCAGCAGCTCCCGGGGGGTTGCAACTAATGAAAAACTGTTTTTT.

This clone has just a few counts. The V and J genes are TRBV9 and TRBJ1-2, with D maybe TRBD1 (6 bases). This CDR3 contains 16 residues. V was trimmed by 0 bases and J by 2 bases, leaving 14 bases between them. Germline-derived CDR1 and CDR2 are SGDLS and YYNGEE. CDR3 region: CASSVVPKGGNYGYTF. The CDR3 DNA is TGTGCCAGCAGCGTAGTGCCCAAAGGGGGAAACTATGGCTACACCTTC. The full variable domain, rest sourced from reference TRBV9 and TRBJ1-2, is DSGVTQTPKHLITATGQRVTLRCSPRSGDLSVYWYQQSLDQGLQFLIQYYNGEERAKGNILERFSAQQFPDLHSELNLSSLELGDSALYFCASSVVPKGGNYGYTFGSGTRLTVV.

This chain joins TRBV15 and TRBJ2-5; 7 nucleotides align to TRBD2. Germline CDR1 reads LNHNV; CDR2 reads YYDKDF (reference sequence). Trimming removed 0 bases from V and 1 base from J; junction bases left unmatched: 11. The CDR3 spans 18 residues. The CDR3 DNA follows: TGTGCCACCAGCAGAGATGGGAGGGACCCGACCGCCCAAGAGACCCAGTACTTC. Translating it yields CATSRDGRDPTAQETQYF. The variable domain in full, completed from reference TRBV15 and TRBJ2-5, reads DAMVIQNPRYQVTQFGKPVTLSCSQTLNHNVMYWYQQKSSQAPKLLFHYYDKDFNNEADTPDNFQSRRPNTSFCFLDIRSPGLGDTAMYLCATSRDGRDPTAQETQYFGPGTRLLVL.